This T cell receptor beta chain was identified during a study of B cell selection in AIRE deficiency. Points from the study as a whole: Patient Tconv and Treg cells showed healthy-like TCRBV usage, CDR3 length, diversity.

This table comes from immunoSEQ multiplex PCR, and its TCRdb copy is limited to in-frame clones, with some not included. The sample carries about 19,000 clones, approximately 94% recorded once. The CDR3 runs 13 residues. Between the trimmed V and J ends, which lost 3 bases and 2 bases, there was a span of 8 bases. Germline V gene sequence: CDR1 SEHNR, CDR2 FQNEAQ (reference sequence). Regulatory T cells were sorted as CD4+CD25hiCD127low/negative. In regard to this clone: Its antigen is undetermined.

The TCR originated in a human donor in good health. Sequenced: CD4+CD25+ Tregs sorted from PBMCs. This rearrangement joins TRBV7-9 to TRBJ2-7; no clear D gene. For the CDR3, the DNA is TGTGCCAGCAGCTTTGGGTTGACCTACGAGCAGTACTTC. This codes for CASSFGLTYEQYF.